This TCR beta chain was sequenced for a study of identical twins. There are 16 residues in the CDR3. Trimming removed 3 bases at V and 4 bases at J, with 15 bases between. The germline V gene encodes CDR1 MGHRA and CDR2 YSYEKL. TCRdb re-analysed the 5' RACE reads in MiXCR, keeping a single row per CDR3 protein. The data contain around 960,000 distinct CDR3 sequences, about 12% of them singletons. These data also featured in a second study, about yellow fever vaccine responses in identical twins.

This sequence joins TRBV4-1 and TRBJ2-2; D may correspond to TRBD1 or TRBD2 (5 bases each). This sequence originates from a young woman in good health. The sequenced sample was PBMCs. CDR3: CASSQPGWGITGELFF. CDR3 nucleotides: TGCGCCAGCAGCCAGCCTGGGTGGGGGATCACCGGGGAGCTGTTTTTT.